One TCR beta chain is described in this entry. Its antigen remains unidentified. Per-nucleotide qualities are absent, and no much larger clonotype sits a single base away. This specimen comes from a study of OX40 agonist ivuxolimab in advanced cancers. The study in broad terms: Ivuxolimab, which targeted the costimulatory receptor OX40 (CD134), was an agonistic, fully human IgG2 monoclonal antibody. Of the roughly 51 patients in dose escalation, around 19 had hepatocellular carcinoma, about 15 had melanoma, 9 had renal cell carcinoma and 9 had head and neck cancer. Prior anti-PD-1, anti-PD-L1 or anti-CTLA-4 therapy was permitted, and about two fifths of dose-escalation patients had received checkpoint inhibitors. Intravenous ivuxolimab was administered to patients every 2 weeks at six dose levels: 0.01, 0.1, 0.3, 1.5, 3 and 10 mg/kg. Partial responses were achieved by three dose-escalation patients, of whom one had hepatocellular carcinoma and two had cutaneous melanoma. The paper describes the monotherapy dose-escalation part (N of about 55 patients) of the phase I trial of ivuxolimab. In the dose-escalation cohort, roughly 80% of patients were male, and the mean age was approximately 60 years, with a range of 23 to 79. Peripheral TCRbeta sequencing was intended to test whether TCR sequence diversity was altered and clonal T-cell expansion was caused by ivuxolimab. The full study reports these points: On average, CD8+ T cells showed more expanded clones than CD4+ T cells after ivuxolimab. Low levels of normalized T-cell clonal expansion were also seen in some nonresponding patients. At doses from 0.1 to 3.0 mg/kg, clonal expansion was seen in both CD4+ and CD8+ blood T cells between baseline and week 6. In the 0.1-3.0 mg/kg groups, partial responders had among the lowest normalized peripheral clonal expansion, particularly in CD8+ T cells. The antigen specificity of the clonally expanded peripheral T cells was not determined.

Based on the germline V gene, the CDR1 and CDR2 sequences are WSHSY and SAAADI. From its cysteine to its phenylalanine, the CDR3 spans 13 amino acids. Of all the DNA, just the CDR3 is kept, 39 bases in frame from base 1. V is cut by 4 bases and J by 2 bases, and the space between the germline ends is 8 bases. The trial excluded patients who had a history of autoimmune disease or were on systemic immunosuppression. Peripheral blood for TCR sequencing was collected from all dose cohorts at baseline, on cycle 4 day 1, and on cycle 7 day 1. Samples came from an open-label, multicenter, first-in-human phase I dose-escalation trial of ivuxolimab. The trial enrolled adults with locally advanced or metastatic head and neck squamous cell, hepatocellular, melanoma or renal cell carcinoma. Before TCR sequencing, CD4+ T cells and CD8+ T cells were sorted from peripheral blood as separate populations. To sequence the TCRbeta CDR3 region, genomic DNA was isolated from the sorted cells. The immunoSEQ Assay was used for sequencing of TCRbeta CDR3 regions. As stored in TCRdb, this immuneACCESS dataset retains in-frame rearrangements with V and J assigned. A fraction of the clones does not appear; measured against another copy, unresolved V genes explain less than half of the discrepancy, and the remainder lacks a known reason. The sample table holds about 53,000 clones, of which about 76% were seen once. About 1.2% of the sample rests with the top ten.

Sequences were derived from CD4+ or CD8+ T cells sorted from blood, sampled in a trial of the OX40 agonist ivuxolimab. The sequence was obtained from an adult with an advanced solid tumor such as melanoma, head and neck, liver or kidney cancer. The rearrangement combines TRBV10-2 with TRBJ2-5; possibly the D gene is TRBD1, per 5 matching bases. The DNA reads as follows: TGCGCCAGCAGTGCACAGGTACAAGAGACCCAGTACTTC. Its product reads: CASSAQVQETQYF.